This T cell receptor (beta chain) was found in a study of T-cell reconstitution after alpha-beta-depleted transplantation in children listed by TCRdb under 2016. With respect to the entire study: T-cell immune reconstitution after TCRalphabeta/CD19-depleted allogeneic hematopoietic cell transplantation in children was quantitatively tracked in the study by means of TCR repertoire profiling.

Library construction relied on PCR. Sequencing used an Illumina HiSeq 2500. Molecular barcoding was employed in the preparation of TCR libraries, with unique molecular identifiers being used to normalize TCRbeta repertoire quantification. TCRdb redid the processing of the public reads, applying fastp at Q25 and MiXCR, and retained in-frame beta chains. Every CDR3 protein is listed once, alongside the most common genes and DNA of its rows. This sample lists roughly 89,000 distinct CDR3 sequences; about 12% were detected once. The ten biggest clones cover about 15% of the sample. This clonotype was detected ten times or more. This clone's antigen is unknown. One base away there is no much larger clone; base qualities are not given. Specimen: PBMCs from the stem cell graft donor, collected from the stem cell graft. The receptor's source is a human donor who donated a stem cell graft to a child with inherited bone marrow failure.

The CDR3 region: CAIRFSGSGELFF. The DNA reads TGTGCCATCCGGTTCTCGGGGTCCGGGGAGCTGTTTTTT. The chain uses TRBV10-3 and TRBJ2-2, and perhaps TRBD2 as D gene, on 5 matching bases. The germline V gene gives CDR1 as ENHRY and CDR2 as SYGVKD. The V end loses 8 bases and the J end loses 6 bases, and a stretch of 13 bases separates them. From the cysteine through the phenylalanine, the CDR3 covers 13 amino acids. The DNA shown is the 39-base CDR3, in frame from base 1.